This T cell receptor (beta chain) was sequenced during a study of blood T cell repertoires in COVID-19. How the authors handled the data: By means of reference gene primer amplification, nucleated cell counts were estimated. Here immunoSEQ multiplex PCR was the method, and the copy in TCRdb shows in-frame clones only, minus some. V and J calls and clone size come straight from that table; D and trimming were deduced from the DNA. The table lists 85,000 to 90,000 clones, roughly 82% of them singletons. Germline V gene lookup returns CDR1 MGHRA and CDR2 YSYEKL. Trimming stripped 5 bases from V and 4 bases from J, with 11 bases between. The CDR3 covers 13 residues.

This chain uses TRBV4-1 with TRBJ1-2; D not resolved. Sequencing was carried out using peripheral blood. This sequence originates from a human donor in a cohort sampled during active COVID-19. The CDR3 reads CASSYPGAYGYTF. As DNA, the CDR3 is TGCGCCAGCAGCTATCCGGGAGCCTATGGCTACACCTTC.